This passage covers 32 T cell receptor beta chains from one sample sequenced in a study of blood T cell repertoires in COVID-19. The method was immunoSEQ multiplex PCR; TCRdb's version includes in-frame clones alone and lacks a portion of them. The sample consists of 250,000 to 300,000 clones, around 90% of them appearing once. The sample taken for sequencing was peripheral blood. The receptors shown here come from a woman aged 70-85 years with COVID-19, enrolled during active disease.

V and J are TRBV5-1 and TRBJ1-4, with a tentative D call TRBD1 (5 bases). Trimming pared 4 bases from V and 0 bases from J, leaving 16 bases between. Looked up from germline, CDR1 is SGHRS and CDR2 is YFSETQ. This CDR3 is 17 amino acids long. This CDR3 reads CASSLSGPTTTNEKLFF. The CDR3 DNA sequence: TGCGCCAGCAGCCTATCAGGGCCAACAACAACTAATGAAAAACTGTTTTTT.

The gene calls are TRBV19 and TRBJ1-1; 7 nucleotides match TRBD1. CDR3 length equals 14 residues. Per the germline V gene, CDR1 is LNHDA and CDR2 is SQIVND (reference sequence). Trimming removed 4 bases from V and 1 base from J; junction bases left unmatched: 3. The DNA for the CDR3 is TGTGCCAGTAGTAAGGGGGCGTCGAACACTGAAGCTTTCTTT. This translates into CASSKGASNTEAFF.

The J gene is TRBJ1-3, the V gene TRBV3-1 (or the pseudogene TRBV3-2); weak D call: TRBD1 (5 bases). In germline, CDR1 is LGHDT, CDR2 YNNKEL (reference sequence). CDR3 length equals 14 residues. Trimming left V 1 base short and J 4 bases short, with 8 bases between. CDR3 sequence: CASSQGRQGNTIYF. In nucleotides, the CDR3 is TGTGCCAGCAGCCAAGGGAGACAGGGAAACACCATATATTTT.

The gene calls are TRBV2 and TRBJ1-1; D gene unclear. This CDR3 region has 14 residues. Germline V lookup: CDR1 SNHLY, CDR2 FYNNEI. The germline V and J ends were trimmed by 7 bases and 6 bases, with 18 bases remaining between them. In nucleotides, the CDR3 is TGTGCCAGCACCATAGAGCTGGCAGGCGCTGAAGCTTTCTTT. This translates into CASTIELAGAEAFF.

The chain links TRBV7-9 to TRBJ1-6; TRBD1 might be the D (5 bases). Between the trimmed V and J ends, which lost 7 bases and 9 bases, there was a span of 13 bases. Germline assignment: CDR1 SEHNR and CDR2 FQNEAQ (reference sequence). The CDR3 covers 13 residues. The CDR3 here is CASMANQGSPLHF. The DNA for the CDR3 is TGTGCCAGCATGGCTAACCAGGGTTCACCCCTCCACTTT. Looking up the rest from reference TRBV7-9 and TRBJ1-6 gives the full variable domain: DTGVSQNPRHKITKRGQNVTFRCDPISEHNRLYWYRQTLGQGPEFLTYFQNEAQLEKSRLLSDRFSAERPKGSFSTLEIQRTEQGDSAMYLCASMANQGSPLHFGNGTRLTVT.

The chain carries TRBV5-4 and TRBJ2-2; D may be TRBD1 (6 bases). V lost 5 bases to trimming and J lost 4 bases, with 6 bases between them. Germline V lookup: CDR1 SGHNT, CDR2 YYREEE (reference sequence). The CDR3 is 12 residues long. The CDR3 here is CASRTGTGELFF. The CDR3 bases are TGTGCCAGCAGGACAGGCACCGGGGAGCTGTTTTTT.

The V and J genes are TRBV5-8 and TRBJ1-2; TRBD1 agrees at 7 bases. CDR1 SGHTS and CDR2 YDEGEE come from the germline V gene. CDR3 size: 15 residues. Unmatched junction bases numbered 10, after V lost 3 bases and J lost 5 bases. The CDR3 DNA reads TGTGCCAGCAGCTACACCGGGACAGCCAGATATGGCTACACCTTC. Its protein product is CASSYTGTARYGYTF.

There are many counts of this clone. The chain has TRBV19 and TRBJ1-1; D is ambiguous. V was clipped by 5 bases and J by 10 bases, with 14 bases between them. This CDR3 region has 12 residues. CDR1 is LNHDA and CDR2 is SQIVND in the germline V gene (reference sequence). The CDR3 region has the DNA TGTGCCAGTAGTCCCCGCGGGGTTGGAGCTTTCTTT. Protein: CASSPRGVGAFF.

This chain connects TRBV10-3 to TRBJ1-1, with D possibly being TRBD1 (6 bases). CDR1 is ENHRY, CDR2 SYGVKD, per germline. The CDR3 is 14 amino acids. The V end lost 6 bases, the J end lost 3 bases, and 14 bases lay between the germline ends. The CDR3 DNA is TGTGCCATCAGCAGCCGACAGGAAGACACTGAAGCTTTCTTT. Translating it yields CAISSRQEDTEAFF.

The V call is TRBV5-1, the J call TRBJ2-6; 7 nucleotides agree with TRBD1. J lost 4 bases, V lost 4 bases, and 8 bases had no gene match. The CDR3 spans 16 residues. Per the germline V gene, CDR1 is SGHRS and CDR2 is YFSETQ. CDR3 loop: CASSQATGAGANVLTF. As DNA, the CDR3 is TGCGCCAGCAGCCAAGCTACAGGGGCAGGGGCCAACGTCCTGACTTTC.

The CDR3 region is CASSLLLAGGRETQYF. CDR3 bases: TGTGCCAGCAGTTTGTTACTAGCGGGAGGTAGAGAGACCCAGTACTTC. The gene calls are TRBV28 and TRBJ2-5; TRBD2 matches at 12 bases. Germline trimming cut 3 bases from V and 4 bases from J; bases unmatched to any gene: 6. CDR3 length: 16 amino acids. Germline lookup yields CDR1 MDHEN and CDR2 SYDVKM. The variable domain in full, with the rest retrieved from reference TRBV28 and TRBJ2-5, is DVKVTQSSRYLVKRTGEKVFLECVQDMDHENMFWYRQDPGLGLRLIYFSYDVKMKEKGDIPEGYSVSREKKERFSLILESASTNQTSMYLCASSLLLAGGRETQYFGPGTRLLVL.

The J gene is TRBJ1-4, the V gene TRBV5-1; 9 bases map to TRBD1. The germline V gene encodes CDR1 SGHRS and CDR2 YFSETQ. This CDR3 spans 16 amino acids. V lost 4 bases to trimming and J lost 6 bases; unmatched junction nucleotides: 10. In DNA, the CDR3 is TGCGCCAGCAGCCTGTGGATGGGACAGGGAGATGAAAAACTGTTTTTT. This sequence encodes CASSLWMGQGDEKLFF. Full variable domain (missing parts from reference TRBV5-1 and TRBJ1-4): KAGVTQTPRYLIKTRGQQVTLSCSPISGHRSVSWYQQTPGQGLQFLFEYFSETQRNKGNFPGRFSGRQFSNSRSEMNVSTLELGDSALYLCASSLWMGQGDEKLFFGSGTQLSVL.

This clone was picked up one time. V usage is TRBV19 and J usage is TRBJ1-1; tentative D call: TRBD1 (6 bases). The CDR3 extends over 12 amino acids. The V end was cut by 9 bases, the J end by 0 bases, with 8 bases between. Germline lookup yields CDR1 LNHDA and CDR2 SQIVND (reference sequence). CDR3 amino acids: CASRGLNTEAFF. CDR3 coding DNA: TGTGCCAGCAGGGGTTTGAACACTGAAGCTTTCTTT.

The V call is TRBV14, the J call TRBJ2-1, with a possible D match to TRBD1 (6 bases). Per the germline V gene, CDR1 is SGHDN and CDR2 is FVKESK. This CDR3 contains 15 residues. Trimming left V 1 base short and J 7 bases short, with 14 bases between. The CDR3 DNA reads TGTGCCAGCAGCCAAGGTCAGGGGTTCGTAAATGAGCAGTTCTTC. Its protein is CASSQGQGFVNEQFF.

This clone has only one observation. This rearrangement joins TRBV24-1 to TRBJ2-3, with 7 positions matching TRBD1. V shed 2 bases and J 0 bases; nucleotides not matched to a gene: 7. CDR1 and CDR2 from the germline V gene are KGHDR and SFDVKD. The CDR3 is 17 amino acids. The CDR3 region has the DNA TGTGCCACCAGTGATTCGGGACAGAGTATTAGCACAGATACGCAGTATTTT. Translation gives CATSDSGQSISTDTQYF.

The rearrangement joins TRBV27 to TRBJ1-3; 7 nucleotides agree with TRBD1. After removal of 2 bases from V and 2 bases from J, the junction contained 12 bases not matched to a gene. This CDR3 is built from 18 residues. The germline gives CDR1 MNHEY, CDR2 SMNVEV (reference sequence). CDR3 amino acids: CASSLLSPGQGAGNTIYF. The CDR3, as DNA: TGTGCCAGCAGTTTACTCTCTCCGGGCCAGGGGGCTGGAAACACCATATATTTT.

This clone was observed a handful of times. The CDR3 nucleotides read TGTGCCAGCAGCGAACCGGGACAGCCCACTGAAGCTTTCTTT. It yields the protein CASSEPGQPTEAFF. This chain uses TRBV7-9 with TRBJ1-1, with 7 nucleotides matching TRBD1. J lost 4 bases, V lost 5 bases, and 7 bases had no gene match. CDR3 length: 14 residues. CDR1 SEHNR and CDR2 FQNEAQ come from the germline V gene (reference sequence).

The chain employs TRBV6-5 and TRBJ1-6; D might be TRBD1 (5 bases). Germline loops: CDR1 MNHEY, CDR2 SVGAGI. Trimming removed 7 bases from V and 7 bases from J, with 11 bases in between. This CDR3 is 13 amino acids long. The CDR3 loop reads CASTRTQNSPLHF. CDR3 nucleotide sequence: TGTGCCAGCACCCGGACACAAAATTCACCCCTCCACTTT.

The CDR3, as DNA: TGTGCCAGCAGCCCTACGACAGGGTATGGCTACACCTTC. Protein: CASSPTTGYGYTF. V usage is TRBV11-3 and J usage is TRBJ1-2; TRBD1 aligns across 7 bases. Unmatched junction bases numbered 5, after V lost 5 bases and J lost 5 bases. CDR1 SGHNT and CDR2 YENEEA come from the germline V gene. CDR3 length: 13 residues.

J is TRBJ2-7 and V is TRBV5-5; perhaps TRBD1 as D (6 bases). Germline V CDR1 and CDR2: SGHKS, YYEKEE (reference sequence). The CDR3 has 15 residues. V lost 0 bases, J lost 2 bases, and 12 bases lay in between. The CDR3 loop reads CASSLVLGQTYEQYF. The CDR3 nucleotides are TGTGCCAGCAGCTTGGTTTTGGGACAAACCTACGAGCAGTACTTC.

J is TRBJ1-2 and V is TRBV28; no definite D call. Germline V gene data show CDR1 as MDHEN and CDR2 as SYDVKM. V was trimmed by 6 bases and J by 8 bases, leaving 16 bases between them. CDR3 size: 13 residues. The CDR3 bases are TGTGCCAGCAGCGGCCGTCTCACGGGAGGCTACACCTTC. Translated: CASSGRLTGGYTF.

This chain links TRBV3-1 (or the pseudogene TRBV3-2) with TRBJ2-1; 13 bases map to TRBD2. There are 16 residues in the CDR3. The ends lost 8 bases at V and 6 bases at J; junction bases unmatched: 10. Germline V lookup: CDR1 LGHDT, CDR2 YNNKEL (reference sequence). Here the CDR3 reads CASGSLAGGPRNEQFF. The DNA for the CDR3 is TGTGCCAGCGGTTCACTAGCGGGAGGGCCCCGCAATGAGCAGTTCTTC.

J is TRBJ1-3 and V is TRBV7-3; 7 bases fit TRBD1. Germline values: CDR1 SGHTA, CDR2 FQGTGA. CDR3 length: 14 residues. With 4 bases clipped from V and 4 bases from J, the junction kept 4 bases outside the gene matches. CDR3 protein: CASSSTGKGNTIYF. CDR3 nucleotides: TGTGCCAGCAGCTCGACAGGGAAAGGAAACACCATATATTTT.

This clone was found a few times. The chain recombines TRBV7-2 with TRBJ2-2, with 8 positions matching TRBD1. Trimming took 5 bases from V and 3 from J; bases not matched to a gene: 5. This CDR3 comprises 15 residues. Germline lookup yields CDR1 SGHTA and CDR2 FQGNSA. CDR3 residues: CASSTGQADTGELFF. Here the CDR3 DNA reads TGTGCCAGCAGCACGGGACAGGCAGACACCGGGGAGCTGTTTTTT.

The V gene is TRBV6-5, the J gene TRBJ2-7; 7 positions match TRBD2. Germline-derived CDR1 and CDR2 are MNHEY and SVGAGI. The CDR3 spans 14 residues. The junction had 8 bases not matched to a gene; V was cut back by 6 bases and J by 3 bases. The CDR3 DNA reads as TGTGCCAGCAGAATCGAAGCGGGACTCTACGAGCAGTACTTC. As protein: CASRIEAGLYEQYF.

This clone was seen more than once but under ten times. The rearrangement joins TRBV2 to TRBJ1-2, with 9 bases fitting TRBD1. Germline values: CDR1 SNHLY, CDR2 FYNNEI. The CDR3 extends over 13 amino acids. Unmatched junction bases numbered 4, after V lost 4 bases and J lost 7 bases. Here the CDR3 reads CASSVTGGSGYTF. The CDR3 nucleotides are TGTGCCAGCAGTGTTACAGGGGGCTCTGGCTACACCTTC.

J is TRBJ1-5 and V is TRBV27, with 8 bases matching TRBD1. V gave up 3 bases and J gave up 5 bases; unmatched junction bases: 9. The CDR3 loop spans 16 amino acids. Germline V gives CDR1 MNHEY, CDR2 SMNVEV (reference sequence). The DNA of the CDR3 is TGTGCCAGCAGTTTCGGGGGCAGGGGGCAGGATCAGCCCCAGCATTTT. Translated, it gives CASSFGGRGQDQPQHF.

This chain connects TRBV28 to TRBJ1-1; 7 bases agree with TRBD1. The CDR3 extends over 15 amino acids. The ends lost 8 bases at V and 3 bases at J; junction bases unmatched: 12. In germline, CDR1 is MDHEN, CDR2 SYDVKM. CDR3: CASGTRDSGYTEAFF. CDR3 DNA sequence: TGTGCCAGCGGAACCCGGGACAGCGGATACACTGAAGCTTTCTTT.

The gene calls are TRBV2 and TRBJ2-5, with a weak D call TRBD2 (5 bases). Per germline, CDR1 SNHLY and CDR2 FYNNEI. This CDR3 region has 13 residues. The V gene lost 8 bases and the J gene lost 5 bases, with 15 bases spanning the gap. The chain's CDR3 is CASRFMRVETQYF. The CDR3 region has the DNA TGTGCCAGCCGGTTTATGAGGGTCGAGACCCAGTACTTC.

The V gene is TRBV28, the J gene TRBJ2-3, with D tentatively TRBD2 (5 bases). Germline loops: CDR1 MDHEN, CDR2 SYDVKM. Trimming took off 5 bases at V and 6 bases at J, with 15 bases between the two ends. This CDR3 is built from 14 residues. CDR3 in DNA: TGTGCCAGCAGTCCCCCGCACCGGAGGGATACGCAGTATTTT. It encodes CASSPPHRRDTQYF.

J is TRBJ2-3 and V is TRBV19; D is ambiguous. The CDR3 length is 12 residues. Germline V gene data show CDR1 as LNHDA and CDR2 as SQIVND (reference sequence). V shed 5 bases and J shed 2 bases, with 5 bases lying between them. As DNA, the CDR3 is TGTGCCAGTAGTCCAAACACAGATACGCAGTATTTT. This translates into CASSPNTDTQYF.

The chain couples TRBV6-5 to TRBJ1-5; D call uncertain. The V gene lost 7 bases and the J gene lost 3 bases, with 7 bases spanning the gap. This CDR3 contains 12 residues. Germline CDR1 MNHEY, CDR2 SVGAGI. The CDR3 DNA follows: TGTGCCAGCACACAGTTCAATCAGCCCCAGCATTTT. Encoded protein: CASTQFNQPQHF.